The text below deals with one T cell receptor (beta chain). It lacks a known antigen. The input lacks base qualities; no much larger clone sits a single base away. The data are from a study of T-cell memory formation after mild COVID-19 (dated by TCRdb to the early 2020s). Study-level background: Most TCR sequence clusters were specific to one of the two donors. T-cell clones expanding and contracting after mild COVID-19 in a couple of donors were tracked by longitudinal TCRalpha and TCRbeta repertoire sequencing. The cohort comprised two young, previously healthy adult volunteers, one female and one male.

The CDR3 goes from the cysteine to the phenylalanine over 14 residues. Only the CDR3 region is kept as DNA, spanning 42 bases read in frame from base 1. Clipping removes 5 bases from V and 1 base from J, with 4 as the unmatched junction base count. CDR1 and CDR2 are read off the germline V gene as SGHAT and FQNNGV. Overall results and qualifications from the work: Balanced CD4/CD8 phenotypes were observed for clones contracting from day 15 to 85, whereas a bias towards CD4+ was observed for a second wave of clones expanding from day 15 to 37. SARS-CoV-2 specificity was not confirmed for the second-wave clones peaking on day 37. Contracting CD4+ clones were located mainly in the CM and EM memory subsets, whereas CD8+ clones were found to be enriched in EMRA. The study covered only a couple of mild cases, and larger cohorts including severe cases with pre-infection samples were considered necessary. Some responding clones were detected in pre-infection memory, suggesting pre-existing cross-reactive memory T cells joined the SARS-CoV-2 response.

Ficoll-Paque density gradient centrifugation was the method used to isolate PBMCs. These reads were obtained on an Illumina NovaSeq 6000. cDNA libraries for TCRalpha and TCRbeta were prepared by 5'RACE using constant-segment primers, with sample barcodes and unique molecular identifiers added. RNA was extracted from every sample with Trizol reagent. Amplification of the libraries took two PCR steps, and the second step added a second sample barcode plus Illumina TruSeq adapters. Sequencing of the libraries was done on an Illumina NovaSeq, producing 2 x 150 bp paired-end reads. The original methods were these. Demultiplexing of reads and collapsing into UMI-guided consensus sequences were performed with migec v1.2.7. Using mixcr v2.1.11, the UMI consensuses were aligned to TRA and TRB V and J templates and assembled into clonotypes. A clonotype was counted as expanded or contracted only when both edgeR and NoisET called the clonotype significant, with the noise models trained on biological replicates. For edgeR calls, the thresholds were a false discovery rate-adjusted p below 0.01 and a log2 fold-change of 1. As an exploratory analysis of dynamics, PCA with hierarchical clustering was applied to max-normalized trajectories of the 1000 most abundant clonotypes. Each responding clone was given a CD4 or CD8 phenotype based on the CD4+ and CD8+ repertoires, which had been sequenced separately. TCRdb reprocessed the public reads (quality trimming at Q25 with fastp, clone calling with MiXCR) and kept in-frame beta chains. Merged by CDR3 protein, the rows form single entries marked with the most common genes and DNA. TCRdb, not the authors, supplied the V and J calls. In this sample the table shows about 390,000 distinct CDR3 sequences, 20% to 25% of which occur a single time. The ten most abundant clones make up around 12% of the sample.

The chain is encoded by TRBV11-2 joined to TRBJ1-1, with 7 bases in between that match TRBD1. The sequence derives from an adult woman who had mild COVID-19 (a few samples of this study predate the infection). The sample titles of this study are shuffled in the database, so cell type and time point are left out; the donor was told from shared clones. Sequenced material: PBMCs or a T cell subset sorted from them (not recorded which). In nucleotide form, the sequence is TGTGCCAGCAGCACCGGGACAGCGAACACTGAAGCTTTCTTT. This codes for CASSTGTANTEAFF.